Shown below are 11 T cell receptor beta chains from a single sample sequenced in a study of blood T cell repertoires in COVID-19. Here immunoSEQ multiplex PCR was the method, and the copy in TCRdb shows in-frame clones only, minus some. The sample has fewer than 350,000 clones, about 87% seen once. The sequenced sample consisted of PBMCs or T cells enriched from blood (not recorded which). The receptors stem from a woman aged 25 to 39 with acute COVID-19.

The chain links TRBV5-1 to TRBJ1-6; D is unclear. Germline CDR1 is SGHRS and CDR2 is YFSETQ. The CDR3 runs 13 residues. Trimming removed 7 bases at V and 7 bases at J, with 12 bases between. The CDR3 region is CASQFTLNSPLHF. Here the CDR3 DNA reads TGCGCCAGCCAGTTTACGCTCAATTCACCCCTCCACTTT.

This rearrangement joins TRBV19 to TRBJ2-1, with 10 bases matching TRBD2. V trimming: 5 bases; J trimming: 4 bases; junction bases outside the gene matches: 5. The CDR3 totals 15 residues. Germline CDR1 reads LNHDA; CDR2 reads SQIVND (reference sequence). Here the CDR3 reads CASSALAGVYNEQFF. CDR3 coding DNA: TGTGCCAGTAGTGCCCTAGCGGGGGTTTACAATGAGCAGTTCTTC.

The chain uses TRBV7-2 and TRBJ2-5, with D possibly being TRBD2 (5 bases). The CDR3 length is 17 residues. Germline CDR1 and CDR2: SGHTA and FQGNSA. The V and J ends lost 3 bases and 1 base respectively, with 18 bases between them. CDR3 sequence reads: CASSFLTGSGFQETQYF. CDR3 bases: TGTGCCAGCAGCTTTTTGACTGGGAGCGGTTTCCAAGAGACCCAGTACTTC. Full variable domain (rest looked up from reference TRBV7-2 and TRBJ2-5): GAGVSQSPSNKVTEKGKDVELRCDPISGHTALYWYRQSLGQGLEFLIYFQGNSAPDKSGLPSDRFSAERTGGSVSTLTIQRTQQEDSAVYLCASSFLTGSGFQETQYFGPGTRLLVL.

This clone has just one count. The rearrangement uses TRBV3-1 (or the pseudogene TRBV3-2) and TRBJ1-5; TRBD1 might be the D (5 bases). The germline V gene has CDR1 LGHDT and CDR2 YNNKEL (reference sequence). The CDR3 is 13 residues long. With 8 bases removed from V and 4 bases from J, the gap between germline ends came to 12 bases. As DNA, the CDR3 is TGTGCCAGCGCAGCGGGGGGAAATCAGCCCCAGCATTTT. This codes for CASAAGGNQPQHF.

This chain joins TRBV2 and TRBJ1-6; 8 bases match TRBD1. The germline gives CDR1 SNHLY, CDR2 FYNNEI. J was trimmed by 10 bases and V by 3 bases; bases with no gene match: 5. The CDR3 runs 14 residues. As DNA, the CDR3 is TGTGCCAGCAGTGAGGCAGGGGGCACCTCACCCCTCCACTTT. This gives the protein CASSEAGGTSPLHF.

The chain has TRBV28 and TRBJ1-5, with 10 bases aligning to TRBD1. In germline, CDR1 is MDHEN, CDR2 SYDVKM. The CDR3 covers 16 residues. V lost 8 bases and J lost 3; bases outside the gene matches: 10. The CDR3 sequence is CASGLSGTGDNQPQHF. The CDR3 region has the DNA TGTGCCAGCGGGCTTTCCGGGACAGGGGACAATCAGCCCCAGCATTTT. The full variable domain, completed using reference TRBV28 and TRBJ1-5, is DVKVTQSSRYLVKRTGEKVFLECVQDMDHENMFWYRQDPGLGLRLIYFSYDVKMKEKGDIPEGYSVSREKKERFSLILESASTNQTSMYLCASGLSGTGDNQPQHFGDGTRLSIL.

V gene TRBV5-5 combines with J gene TRBJ1-2, with 7 bases matching TRBD1. Germline V gene lookup returns CDR1 SGHKS and CDR2 YYEKEE (reference sequence). The V gene end was trimmed by 3 bases and the J gene end by 7 bases; junction bases not matched to a gene: 9. This CDR3 is 14 amino acids long. CDR3 residues: CASSSETGLGGYTF. The CDR3 DNA reads TGTGCCAGCAGCTCCGAGACAGGGTTAGGTGGCTACACCTTC.

J is TRBJ1-5 and V is TRBV28, with TRBD1 identical over 7 bases. Germline V gives CDR1 MDHEN, CDR2 SYDVKM. The V gene end was trimmed by 5 bases and the J gene end by 0 bases; junction bases not matched to a gene: 16. The CDR3 contains 19 residues. CDR3 sequence: CASSQTTGVGFSSNQPQHF. The CDR3 region has the DNA TGTGCCAGCAGTCAAACAACAGGGGTGGGGTTTAGTAGCAATCAGCCCCAGCATTTT.

V is TRBV14 and J is TRBJ2-4; TRBD2 agrees at 16 bases. This CDR3 spans 19 amino acids. V was pared by 3 bases and J by 2 bases, with 7 bases of the junction left unmatched. In germline, CDR1 is SGHDN, CDR2 FVKESK. In DNA, the CDR3 is TGTGCCAGCAGCCAGGGACTAGCGGGAGGGCCTTGGACCAAAAACATTCAGTACTTC. Translating it yields CASSQGLAGGPWTKNIQYF.

This clone came up once. This chain uses TRBV29-1 with TRBJ2-2; D is perhaps TRBD1 (6 bases). Germline-derived CDR1 and CDR2 are SQVTM and ANQGSEA. The CDR3 loop spans 16 amino acids. The ends were cut back, 0 bases at V and 0 bases at J, with 11 bases in the middle. The CDR3 DNA sequence: TGCAGCGTTGAAGATTTGAGGGGGTCGAACACCGGGGAGCTGTTTTTT. Translated: CSVEDLRGSNTGELFF.

The chain is built from TRBV5-1 and TRBJ2-1; 11 bases are a match to TRBD2. CDR1 is SGHRS, CDR2 YFSETQ, per germline. Trimming cost V 0 bases and J 10 bases; bases outside gene matches: 9. This CDR3 region has 16 residues. CDR3 protein: CASSLAIAGGPEEQFF. The CDR3, as DNA: TGCGCCAGCAGCTTGGCAATAGCGGGAGGGCCGGAGGAGCAGTTCTTC.